The TCR delta chain under discussion was sequenced for a study of γδ T cells in repeated Plasmodium falciparum infection. The wider study: Each infection was followed by sampling at 21 days, plus baseline and some pre-infection draws.

CDR3 length: 22 residues. The germline V gene encodes CDR1 GEAIGNYY and CDR2 EKD. Sequencing covered both gamma and delta TCR chains per sample. TCRdb fed the multiplex PCR reads into CATT to redo clone calling. Among 75,000 to 100,000 delta-chain clones listed, 1.4% to 1.5% were seen once. Study-wide findings and caveats: Malian children's Vdelta2-negative repertoires appeared more expanded and less diverse than Australians'. Donors in Mali lived in a small rural village, largely one ethnic group.

Turning to this clone: The antigen remains unidentified. TCRdb's protein for this DNA is that of a much larger clone and differs from the translation at residue 16, likely a read error; the protein shown is the DNA translation.

Flow sorting of PBMC yielded separate Vgamma9/Vdelta2+ and Vdelta2-negative gammadelta T cell populations for bulk repertoire analysis. The sample taken for sequencing was gamma-delta T cells from blood. V usage is TRDV2 and J usage is TRDJ3; TRDD3 matches at 13 bases. The J gene is not listed in TCRdb, so it was assigned here from a DNA match to germline. This receptor was taken from a pool of human donors (malaria-infected and uninfected, not separated). This chain's CDR3 is CACDSPPTGGYGSSWGTRQMFF. As DNA, the CDR3 is TGTGCCTGTGATTCGCCACCAACTGGGGGATACGGAAGCTCCTGGGGCACCCGACAGATGTTTTTC.